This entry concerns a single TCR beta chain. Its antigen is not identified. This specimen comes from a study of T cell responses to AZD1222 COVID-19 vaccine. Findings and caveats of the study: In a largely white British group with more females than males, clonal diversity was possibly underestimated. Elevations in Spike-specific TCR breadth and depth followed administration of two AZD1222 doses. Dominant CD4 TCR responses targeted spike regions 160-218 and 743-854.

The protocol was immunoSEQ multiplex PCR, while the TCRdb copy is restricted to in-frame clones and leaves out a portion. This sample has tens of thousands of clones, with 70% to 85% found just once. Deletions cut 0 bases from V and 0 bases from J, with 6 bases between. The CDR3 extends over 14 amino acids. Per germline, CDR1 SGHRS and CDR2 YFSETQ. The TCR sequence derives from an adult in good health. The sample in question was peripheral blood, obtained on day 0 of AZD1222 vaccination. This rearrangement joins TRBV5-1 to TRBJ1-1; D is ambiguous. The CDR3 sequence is CASSLASLNTEAFF. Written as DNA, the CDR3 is TGCGCCAGCAGCTTGGCCAGTTTGAACACTGAAGCTTTCTTT.